The sample holds many counts of the clone carrying this T cell receptor beta chain. TCRdb processed the PCR reads anew with MiXCR; each CDR3 protein has one entry. The sample includes about 320,000 distinct CDR3 sequences, around 21% of them seen just once. The CDR3 is 15 residues long. Germline V lookup: CDR1 SGDLS, CDR2 YYNGEE. The V and J ends lost 0 bases and 3 bases, in that order; junction bases with no gene match: 6. This sample was included in a study of molecular identifiers for immune sequencing clone quantification. Material for sequencing was naive CD8+ T cells from blood, with Jurkat cell RNA spiked in. Indicated subset: FACS-sorted CD8+CD4-CCR7+CD45RA+ naive T cells. V gene TRBV9 combines with J gene TRBJ2-7; TRBD1 agrees at 7 bases. The receptor's source is a human donor in good health. Some libraries in this study had Jurkat cell RNA spiked in. CDR3: CASSVAMGQIYEQYF. The DNA for the CDR3 is TGTGCCAGCAGCGTAGCTATGGGACAGATCTACGAGCAGTACTTC.